Each of the 32 T cell receptor beta chains below was sequenced from the same sample in a study of vaccination and CD4 T cells after COVID-19. Researchers used the Oncomine TCR Beta short-read assay to sequence DNA from cultured CD4+ T cells. TCRdb ran MiXCR on the PCR reads and lists one entry per CDR3 protein. The sample holds roughly 20,000 distinct CDR3 sequences, roughly 30% seen once. Their antigen targets remain unknown. As for time point: late sampling 161 to 241 days after vaccination in a few convalescent patients. Treatment specified: roughly 11-day PBMC culture with coronavirus spike peptide pools or control peptides (ViraFEST assay). The sample was CD4+ T cells from blood, cultured in vitro, taken about 7 months after SARS-CoV-2 vaccination. All receptors come from a human donor who had recovered from COVID-19.

The J gene is TRBJ2-5, the V gene TRBV24-1; D remains unclear. This CDR3 is built from 14 residues. Trimming left V 3 bases short and J 3 bases short, with 10 bases between. The V gene's germline CDR1 is KGHDR and CDR2 SFDVKD. The CDR3 loop reads CATSDTTVEETQYF. In DNA, the CDR3 is TGTGCCACCAGTGATACTACGGTAGAAGAGACCCAGTACTTC.

This clonotype was detected only a few times. The chain links TRBV27 to TRBJ2-1; 11 positions match TRBD1. Trimming cost V 8 bases and J 9 bases; bases outside gene matches: 3. Germline CDR1 reads MNHEY; CDR2 reads SMNVEV (reference sequence). The CDR3 runs to 12 residues. DNA for the CDR3: TGTGCCAGCGGACAGGGGGCTTTTGAGCAGTTCTTC. It yields the protein CASGQGAFEQFF.

The chain employs TRBV20-1 and TRBJ2-7, with TRBD2 matching 12 bases. This CDR3 region has 16 residues. J gave up 7 bases and V 3 bases, and 13 bases lay outside the gene matches. Per germline, CDR1 DFQATT and CDR2 SNEGSKA (reference sequence). CDR3 amino acids: CSARGPTSGRMWEQYF. CDR3 nucleotide sequence: TGCAGTGCTAGGGGGCCGACTAGCGGGAGAATGTGGGAGCAGTACTTC.

The chain joins TRBV11-2 to TRBJ2-7, with 13 nucleotides matching TRBD2. The CDR3 consists of 14 residues. Per germline, CDR1 SGHAT and CDR2 FQNNGV. V trimming: 6 bases; J trimming: 9 bases; junction bases outside the gene matches: 8. CDR3 nucleotides: TGTGCCAGCAGTGCTCCGGGACTAGCGGGACGGCAGTACTTC. It is translated as CASSAPGLAGRQYF.

The chain has TRBV7-9 and TRBJ1-2; 7 nucleotides match TRBD1. The CDR3 covers 13 residues. Germline CDR1 is SEHNR and CDR2 is FQNEAQ (reference sequence). V was pared by 5 bases and J by 2 bases, with 2 bases of the junction left unmatched. The CDR3 loop is CASSRDRNYGYTF. CDR3 sequence (DNA): TGTGCCAGCAGCCGGGACAGAAACTATGGCTACACCTTC.

This clonotype turned up a few times. The rearrangement joins TRBV5-4 to TRBJ2-3; D gene unclear. Trimming left V 2 bases short and J 0 bases short, with 7 bases between. The CDR3 is 14 residues long. Per the germline V gene, CDR1 is SGHNT and CDR2 is YYREEE (reference sequence). CDR3 nucleotides: TGTGCCAGCAGCTTTACGGAAAGCACAGATACGCAGTATTTT. It yields the protein CASSFTESTDTQYF. Supplemented by reference TRBV5-4 and TRBJ2-3, the full variable domain reads ETGVTQSPTHLIKTRGQQVTLRCSSQSGHNTVSWYQQALGQGPQFIFQYYREEENGRGNFPPRFSGLQFPNYSSELNVNALELDDSALYLCASSFTESTDTQYFGPGTRLTVL.

V and J are TRBV4-2 and TRBJ1-5; possibly TRBD1 for D (6 bases). The CDR3 runs 17 residues. The germline gives CDR1 LGHNA, CDR2 YNFKEQ. Trimming took off 1 base at V and 3 bases at J, with 16 bases between the two ends. The CDR3 loop is CASSQVRGGVHNQPQHF. CDR3 nucleotide sequence: TGTGCCAGCAGCCAAGTCAGGGGAGGGGTCCACAATCAGCCCCAGCATTTT.

The chain links TRBV6-2 or TRBV6-3 to TRBJ1-6; 10 positions match TRBD1. Germline values: CDR1 MNHEY, CDR2 SVGEGT. The CDR3 spans 19 residues. V lost 6 bases and J lost 2; bases outside the gene matches: 13. The CDR3 DNA follows: TGTGCCAGCAGCCACCGGGACAGGGGCTTCGAGGCCTATAATTCACCCCTCCACTTT. This gives the protein CASSHRDRGFEAYNSPLHF.

This clonotype has just a few counts. The chain couples TRBV12-3 or TRBV12-4 to TRBJ1-2, with D possibly TRBD1 on 5 matching bases. Between the trimmed V and J ends, which lost 3 bases and 7 bases, there was a span of 9 bases. The CDR3 is 12 residues long. CDR3 bases: TGTGCCAGCAGTTTTGCAGGGAGTGGCTACACCTTC. Translated, it gives CASSFAGSGYTF.

V usage is TRBV4-1 and J usage is TRBJ2-7, with TRBD1 matching over 7 bases. Germline V CDR1 and CDR2: MGHRA, YSYEKL. Germline trimming cut 3 bases from V and 0 bases from J; bases unmatched to any gene: 11. The CDR3 runs to 17 residues. The CDR3: CASSQGETGTLSYEQYF. The CDR3 coding sequence is TGCGCCAGCAGCCAGGGAGAGACAGGGACCCTCTCCTACGAGCAGTACTTC.

The sample holds a few counts of this clonotype. The rearrangement uses TRBV28 and TRBJ2-7; TRBD2 matches at 10 bases. The CDR3 length is 16 residues. The V gene's germline CDR1 is MDHEN and CDR2 SYDVKM. V lost 7 bases and J lost 7; bases outside the gene matches: 16. The CDR3 here is CASTNRRGLAGVEQYF. CDR3 sequence (DNA): TGTGCCAGCACCAACAGGAGGGGTCTAGCGGGAGTGGAGCAGTACTTC.

V and J are TRBV10-3 and TRBJ2-7; weak D call: TRBD1 (6 bases). The CDR3 sequence is 15 residues long. The ends were cut back, 2 bases at V and 0 bases at J, with 11 bases in the middle. Germline CDR1 reads ENHRY; CDR2 reads SYGVKD. DNA for the CDR3: TGTGCCATCAGTGAGAGGACAGCCAGCTCCTACGAGCAGTACTTC. Protein: CAISERTASSYEQYF.

This sequence joins TRBV21-1 and TRBJ2-1. TRBV21-1 constitutes a pseudogene. This CDR3 has 12 amino acids. The CDR3 coding sequence is TGTGCCAGCGGAAGCTCCTACAATGAGCAGTTCTTC. It is translated as CASGSSYNEQFF.

The V and J genes are TRBV15 and TRBJ2-1; D is uncertain. Germline lookup yields CDR1 LNHNV and CDR2 YYDKDF (reference sequence). The CDR3 is 15 amino acids. V dropped 0 bases and J dropped 3 bases, with 9 bases sitting between them. CDR3: CATSRDFQVYNEQFF. The CDR3 DNA follows: TGTGCCACCAGCAGAGACTTTCAGGTCTACAATGAGCAGTTCTTC.

The chain recombines TRBV20-1 with TRBJ2-7; D not certain. From germline, CDR1 is DFQATT and CDR2 SNEGSKA (reference sequence). This CDR3 spans 11 amino acids. V lost 3 bases and J lost 1, with 4 bases in between. The CDR3 region is CSASGSYEQYF. CDR3 coding DNA: TGCAGTGCTAGCGGTTCCTACGAGCAGTACTTC.

The V and J genes are TRBV5-4 and TRBJ2-1; D not certain. This CDR3 is built from 15 residues. V was cut by 4 bases and J by 0 bases, with 11 bases left in between. CDR1 is SGHNT, CDR2 YYREEE, per germline (reference sequence). The CDR3 protein is CASSLKRGSYNEQFF. DNA for the CDR3: TGTGCCAGCAGCCTGAAGAGAGGCTCCTACAATGAGCAGTTCTTC.

This clonotype was found a few times. The chain is built from TRBV21-1 and TRBJ1-5; TRBD1 was called by the table and not checked on the DNA. TRBV21-1 is a documented pseudogene. This CDR3 is built from 19 residues. This CDR3 is CASSKVGRGVERDNQPQHF. The DNA of the CDR3 is TGTGCCAGCAGCAAAGTTGGCAGGGGCGTAGAACGAGACAATCAGCCCCAGCATTTT.

V usage is TRBV6-4 and J usage is TRBJ2-1; possible D gene TRBD2, 6 bases. From germline, CDR1 is MRHNA and CDR2 SNTAGT. This CDR3 region has 14 residues. V shed 6 bases and J shed 0 bases, with 9 bases lying between them. The CDR3 DNA sequence: TGTGCCAGCAGCCGGGAGAGCTCCTACAATGAGCAGTTCTTC. Translating it yields CASSRESSYNEQFF.

This clonotype was detected only a few times. The chain couples TRBV20-1 to TRBJ2-1; D might be TRBD2 (6 bases). V was pared by 0 bases and J by 8 bases, with 20 bases between. The germline V gene encodes CDR1 DFQATT and CDR2 SNEGSKA (reference sequence). The CDR3 contains 16 residues. The CDR3 coding sequence is TGCAGTGCTAGAGACCCCCTAACGGGAGTTGGCGATGAGCAGTTCTTC. It translates to CSARDPLTGVGDEQFF.

This sequence joins TRBV19 and TRBJ2-2; weak D call: TRBD1 (6 bases). The CDR3 extends over 15 amino acids. V was pared by 5 bases and J by 2 bases, with 12 bases between. Looked up from germline, CDR1 is LNHDA and CDR2 is SQIVND (reference sequence). CDR3 coding DNA: TGTGCCAGTAGTGGGCAAGGGGGAAACACCGGGGAGCTGTTTTTT. Protein product: CASSGQGGNTGELFF.

The DNA for the CDR3 is TGTGCCACCAGCAGAGATCGTCAGAACAATCAGCCCCAGCATTTT. Its translation is CATSRDRQNNQPQHF. The gene calls are TRBV15 and TRBJ1-5; no firm D call. Trimming removed 0 bases from V and 3 bases from J, with 9 bases in between. The CDR3 runs 15 residues. Germline CDR1 is LNHNV and CDR2 is YYDKDF (reference sequence).

The sample holds a few counts of this clonotype. The J gene is TRBJ2-3, the V gene TRBV28, with 11 bases fitting TRBD2. Germline V CDR1 and CDR2: MDHEN, SYDVKM. This CDR3 contains 17 residues. Trimming took 5 bases from V and 1 from J; bases not matched to a gene: 8. CDR3 protein: CASSLGLTSGGTDTQYF. CDR3 nucleotide sequence: TGTGCCAGCAGTCTTGGCCTGACTAGCGGGGGCACAGATACGCAGTATTTT.

This clonotype was counted only a few times. The gene calls are TRBV6-1 and TRBJ1-6; D uncertain. CDR1 MNHNS and CDR2 SASEGT come from the germline V gene. The V and J ends lost 5 bases and 4 bases respectively, with 9 bases between them. The CDR3 consists of 14 residues. The CDR3 sequence is CASSSGPYNSPLHF. CDR3 DNA sequence: TGTGCCAGCAGTAGTGGACCTTATAATTCACCCCTCCACTTT.

CDR3 sequence reads: CSALQGADGYTF. The CDR3 region has the DNA TGCAGTGCCCTACAGGGGGCGGACGGCTACACCTTC. V and J are TRBV20-1 and TRBJ1-2; 9 bases line up with TRBD1. Germline trimming cut 6 bases from V and 8 bases from J; bases unmatched to any gene: 7. Germline V gives CDR1 DFQATT, CDR2 SNEGSKA (reference sequence). There are 12 residues in the CDR3.

The V and J genes are TRBV19 and TRBJ1-5; D call uncertain. Between the trimmed V and J ends, which lost 4 bases and 2 bases, there was a span of 18 bases. Looked up from germline, CDR1 is LNHDA and CDR2 is SQIVND (reference sequence). The CDR3 consists of 17 residues. The CDR3: CASSSSIGGNGNQPQHF. The DNA of the CDR3 is TGTGCCAGTAGTAGTTCGATTGGCGGGAATGGCAATCAGCCCCAGCATTTT.

J is TRBJ2-3 and V is TRBV6-2 or TRBV6-3; the D is unclear. V dropped 6 bases and J dropped 4 bases, with 14 bases sitting between them. This CDR3 region has 14 residues. Germline V gene data show CDR1 as MNHEY and CDR2 as SVGEGT. CDR3 DNA sequence: TGTGCCAGCAGACGGCCCCCTGGGGCAGATACGCAGTATTTT. The encoded protein is CASRRPPGADTQYF.

In its sample, this clonotype was seen a few times. In DNA, the CDR3 is TGTGCCAGCAGCCGGAGAGATTCACCCCTCCACTTT. This translates into CASSRRDSPLHF. This chain joins TRBV5-4 and TRBJ1-6; D is uncertain. V was clipped by 4 bases and J by 8 bases, with 7 bases between them. The CDR3 sequence is 12 residues long. CDR1 and CDR2 from the germline V gene are SGHNT and YYREEE (reference sequence).

The chain couples TRBV7-8 to TRBJ1-5; D ambiguous. V was trimmed by 2 bases and J by 7 bases, leaving 12 bases between them. Germline CDR1 and CDR2: SGHVS and FQNEAQ. The CDR3 is made up of 14 amino acids. The CDR3 region is CASSLNAEGQPQHF. The DNA of the CDR3 is TGTGCCAGCAGCTTAAACGCGGAGGGCCAGCCCCAGCATTTT.

This clonotype is categorized as medium-sized (0.01 to 0.1%). This chain links TRBV20-1 with TRBJ2-2; TRBD2 agrees at 13 bases. This CDR3 is 14 amino acids long. CDR1 and CDR2 from the germline V gene are DFQATT and SNEGSKA (reference sequence). Trimming at V came to 3 bases and at J to 7 bases, leaving 2 bases not matched to a gene. CDR3 amino acids: CSARTSGRIGELFF. CDR3 DNA: TGCAGTGCTAGGACTAGCGGGAGGATCGGGGAGCTGTTTTTT.

In its sample, this clonotype was seen once. V is TRBV7-2 and J is TRBJ2-6; unclear D gene. Germline V gene data show CDR1 as SGHTA and CDR2 as FQGNSA. This CDR3 has 15 amino acids. V was trimmed by 5 bases and J by 4 bases, leaving 12 bases between them. The CDR3, as DNA: TGTGCCAGCAGCCCATTTAGGGCGGGGGCCAACGTCCTGACTTTC. It yields the protein CASSPFRAGANVLTF. The whole variable domain, filled in from reference TRBV7-2 and TRBJ2-6, reads GAGVSQSPSNKVTEKGKDVELRCDPISGHTALYWYRQSLGQGLEFLIYFQGNSAPDKSGLPSDRFSAERTGGSVSTLTIQRTQQEDSAVYLCASSPFRAGANVLTFGAGSRLTVL.

This clonotype was observed a few times. The CDR3 DNA reads as TGCAGTGCCAGGGCCCCTAGGGAGGATCGGGCAGATACGCAGTATTTT. Translation: CSARAPREDRADTQYF. The rearrangement joins TRBV20-1 to TRBJ2-3, with D possibly being TRBD2 (6 bases). CDR3 length: 16 residues. Trimming took off 6 bases at V and 4 bases at J, with 23 bases between the two ends. Germline lookup yields CDR1 DFQATT and CDR2 SNEGSKA (reference sequence).

This clonotype showed up just a few times. The chain has TRBV11-3 and TRBJ2-1, with unresolved D. Germline V gene lookup returns CDR1 SGHNT and CDR2 YENEEA. CDR3 length: 14 amino acids. The V end lost 1 base, the J end lost 4 bases, and 8 bases lay between the germline ends. The chain's CDR3 is CASSLGGTYNEQFF. The CDR3 DNA is TGTGCCAGCAGCTTAGGAGGCACGTACAATGAGCAGTTCTTC.